What follows are 3 T cell receptor beta chains derived from one specimen sequenced in a study of response to subunit inactivated influenza vaccine. TCRdb processed the RT-PCR reads anew with MiXCR; each CDR3 protein has one entry. The sample shows around 200,000 distinct CDR3 sequences, roughly 14% of them seen only once. The input for sequencing was CD8+ T cells sorted from PBMCs, taken more than 4 days after vaccination. Receptors were obtained from a man aged 45-60 years who received an inactivated influenza vaccine.

This clonotype was detected only a few times. The genes are TRBV11-2 and TRBJ1-1; no firm D call. The CDR3 runs to 13 residues. V lost 5 bases and J lost 7, with 14 bases in between. In germline, CDR1 is SGHAT, CDR2 FQNNGV. The CDR3 DNA reads as TGTGCCAGCAGCCCGCCCGGCAGCTATGAAGCTTTCTTT. Its protein is CASSPPGSYEAFF.

In this sample, this clonotype turned up many times. The genes are TRBV7-9 and TRBJ2-1; 11 bases align to TRBD2. Looked up from germline, CDR1 is SEHNR and CDR2 is FQNEAQ (reference sequence). V lost 5 bases and J lost 4; bases outside the gene matches: 4. The CDR3 spans 15 residues. In nucleotides, the CDR3 is TGTGCCAGCAGCGACGGGACTAGCGGATACAATGAGCAGTTCTTC. It specifies CASSDGTSGYNEQFF.

This clonotype came up a few times. The V call is TRBV15, the J call TRBJ1-1; TRBD1 agrees at 12 bases. V lost 1 base, J lost 1 base, and 7 bases stayed unmatched. CDR3 length equals 18 residues. Germline CDR1 LNHNV, CDR2 YYDKDF (reference sequence). The CDR3 is CATSRGRGQGAGNTEAFF. The CDR3 DNA is TGTGCCACCAGCAGAGGTCGGGGACAGGGGGCCGGGAACACTGAAGCTTTCTTT.